A selection of T cell receptor beta chains follows, all from one sample in a study of T cell changes during pregnancy in multiple sclerosis. Sequenced by immunoSEQ multiplex PCR; TCRdb stores in-frame clones only, minus some. The sample includes about 39,000 clones, less than 90% of them seen just once. Sequences were derived from CD4+ T cells from peripheral blood mononuclear cells, sampled before pregnancy. The receptor source for this set is a female donor with multiple sclerosis, enrolled in a pregnancy study. CDR3s include the opening cysteine and the closing phenylalanine or tryptophan. D genes are given only for firm matches. Clone size appears in some rows only: once, few, many, or a class for an expanded clone.

v_call	j_call	d_call	cdr3_length	clone_size	cdr3_nt	cdr3_aa
TRBV5-6	TRBJ2-5	TRBD2	15	.	TGTGCCAGCAGCGTAGTAGCGGGAGTCGGGGAGACCCAGTACTTC	CASSVVAGVGETQYF
TRBV2	TRBJ1-5	.	15	.	TGTGCCAGCGGACAGACAGGCTTACTTTATCAGCCCCAGCATTTT	CASGQTGLLYQPQHF
TRBV6-1	TRBJ2-6	.	14	.	TGTGCCAGTTCGGGGAGCTCTGGGGCCAACGTCCTGACTTTC	CASSGSSGANVLTF
TRBV28	TRBJ2-1	TRBD1	16	.	TGTGCCAGCAGTACAACAGGGGGCGCGGAGTACAATGAGCAGTTCTTC	CASSTTGGAEYNEQFF
TRBV5-1	TRBJ2-6	TRBD1	21	.	TGCGCCAGCAGCTCCCACTTACGCCGGGACAGGGCCTCCTCTGGGGCCAACGTCCTGACTTTC	CASSSHLRRDRASSGANVLTF
TRBV5-1	TRBJ2-7	TRBD2	16	.	TGCGCCAGCAGCTCGTCTGGGGGACTAGCGGACTACGAGCAGTACTTC	CASSSSGGLADYEQYF
TRBV5-6	TRBJ2-7	.	15	once	TGTGCCAGCAGCCCTCCCGGGGGGCTCTCCTACGAGCAGTACTTC	CASSPPGGLSYEQYF
TRBV7-2	TRBJ2-7	.	15	.	TGTGCCAGCAGCTTTGTCGCAGGGCCGAGCTACGAGCAGTACTTC	CASSFVAGPSYEQYF
TRBV4-3	TRBJ2-1	.	15	.	TGCGCCAGCAGCCAAGAGGGGAGCTCCTACAATGAGCAGTTCTTC	CASSQEGSSYNEQFF
TRBV18	TRBJ1-5	.	14	.	TGTGCCAGCTCGTCACTTGGGCGCAATCAGCCCCAGCATTTT	CASSSLGRNQPQHF